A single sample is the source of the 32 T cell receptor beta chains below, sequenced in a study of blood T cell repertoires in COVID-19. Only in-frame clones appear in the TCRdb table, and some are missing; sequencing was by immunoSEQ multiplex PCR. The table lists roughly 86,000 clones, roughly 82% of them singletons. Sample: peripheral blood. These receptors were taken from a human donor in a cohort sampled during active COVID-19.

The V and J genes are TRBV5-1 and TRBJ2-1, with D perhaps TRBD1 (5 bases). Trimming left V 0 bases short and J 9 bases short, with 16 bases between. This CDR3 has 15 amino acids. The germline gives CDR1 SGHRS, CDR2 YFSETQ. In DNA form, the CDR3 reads TGCGCCAGCAGCTTGGCTCCGGGTCAGGGAACTGAGCAGTTCTTC. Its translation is CASSLAPGQGTEQFF.

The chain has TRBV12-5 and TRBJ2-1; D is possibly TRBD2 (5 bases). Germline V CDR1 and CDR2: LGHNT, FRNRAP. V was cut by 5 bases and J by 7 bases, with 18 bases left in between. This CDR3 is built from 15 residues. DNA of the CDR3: TGTGCTAGTGGTCAAGGTGGGAGTACGGTAAATGAGCAGTTCTTC. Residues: CASGQGGSTVNEQFF. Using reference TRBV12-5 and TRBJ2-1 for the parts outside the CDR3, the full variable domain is DARVTQTPRHKVTEMGQEVTMRCQPILGHNTVFWYRQTMMQGLELLAYFRNRAPLDDSGMPKDRFSAEMPDATLATLKIQPSEPRDSAVYFCASGQGGSTVNEQFFGPGTRLTVL.

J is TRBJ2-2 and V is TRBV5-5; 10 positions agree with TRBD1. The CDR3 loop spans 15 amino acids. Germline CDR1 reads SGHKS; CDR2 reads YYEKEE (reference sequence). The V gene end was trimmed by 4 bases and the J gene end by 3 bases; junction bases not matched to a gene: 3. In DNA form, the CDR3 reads TGTGCCAGCAGCCGGGACAGGGGTTACACCGGGGAGCTGTTTTTT. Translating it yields CASSRDRGYTGELFF.

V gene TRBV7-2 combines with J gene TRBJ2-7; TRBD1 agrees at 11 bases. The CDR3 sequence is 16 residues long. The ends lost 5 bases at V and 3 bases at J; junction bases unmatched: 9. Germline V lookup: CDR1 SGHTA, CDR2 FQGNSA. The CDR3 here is CASSPGDRGFLYEQYF. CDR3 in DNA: TGTGCCAGCAGCCCGGGGGACAGGGGGTTCCTCTACGAGCAGTACTTC.

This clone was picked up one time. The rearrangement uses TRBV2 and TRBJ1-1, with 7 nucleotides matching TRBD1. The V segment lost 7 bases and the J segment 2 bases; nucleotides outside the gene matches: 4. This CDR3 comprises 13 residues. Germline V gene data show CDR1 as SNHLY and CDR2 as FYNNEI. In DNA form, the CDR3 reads TGTGCCAGCATCAGGGACAGAAACACTGAAGCTTTCTTT. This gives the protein CASIRDRNTEAFF.

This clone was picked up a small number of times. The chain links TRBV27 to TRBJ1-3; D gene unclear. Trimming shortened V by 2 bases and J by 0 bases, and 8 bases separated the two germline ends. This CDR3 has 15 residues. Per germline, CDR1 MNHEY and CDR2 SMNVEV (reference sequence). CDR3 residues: CASSLQAYSGNTIYF. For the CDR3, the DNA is TGTGCCAGCAGTTTACAGGCCTACTCTGGAAACACCATATATTTT.

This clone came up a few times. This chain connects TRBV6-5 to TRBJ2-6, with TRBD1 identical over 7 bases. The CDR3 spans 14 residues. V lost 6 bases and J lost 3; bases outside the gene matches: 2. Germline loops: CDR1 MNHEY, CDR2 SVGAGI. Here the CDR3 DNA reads TGTGCCAGCAGCACAGGGGTTGGGGCCAACGTCCTGACTTTC. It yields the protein CASSTGVGANVLTF.

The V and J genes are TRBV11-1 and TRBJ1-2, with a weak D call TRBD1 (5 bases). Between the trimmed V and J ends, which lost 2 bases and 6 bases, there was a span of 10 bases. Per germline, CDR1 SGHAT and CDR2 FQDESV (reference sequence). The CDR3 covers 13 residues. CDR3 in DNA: TGTGCCAGCAGCTTAACAGGACGGGATGGCTACACCTTC. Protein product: CASSLTGRDGYTF.

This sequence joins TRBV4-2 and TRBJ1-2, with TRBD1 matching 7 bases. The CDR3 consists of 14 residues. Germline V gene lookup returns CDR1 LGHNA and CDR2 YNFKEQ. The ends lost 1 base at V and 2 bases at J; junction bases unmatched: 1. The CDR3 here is CASSQGGQNYGYTF. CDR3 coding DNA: TGTGCCAGCAGCCAAGGGGGACAGAACTATGGCTACACCTTC.

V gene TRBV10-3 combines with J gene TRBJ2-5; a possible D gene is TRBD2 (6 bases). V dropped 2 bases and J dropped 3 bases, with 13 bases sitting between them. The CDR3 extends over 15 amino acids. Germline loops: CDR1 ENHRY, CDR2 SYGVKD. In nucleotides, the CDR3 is TGTGCCATCAGTGAGCCAGCTAGCGACAAAGAGACCCAGTACTTC. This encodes CAISEPASDKETQYF.

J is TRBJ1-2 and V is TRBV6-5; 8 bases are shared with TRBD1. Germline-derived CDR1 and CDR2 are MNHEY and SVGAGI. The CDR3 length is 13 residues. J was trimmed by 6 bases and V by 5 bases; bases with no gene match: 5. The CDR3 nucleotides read TGTGCCAGCAGTCGGGACAGGAGGAATGGCTACACCTTC. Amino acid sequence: CASSRDRRNGYTF.

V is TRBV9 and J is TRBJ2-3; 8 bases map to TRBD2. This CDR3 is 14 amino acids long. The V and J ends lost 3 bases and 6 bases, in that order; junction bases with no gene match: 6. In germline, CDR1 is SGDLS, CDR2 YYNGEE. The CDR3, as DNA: TGTGCCAGCAGCGCGGGAGGGGGATCGGATACGCAGTATTTT. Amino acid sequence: CASSAGGGSDTQYF.

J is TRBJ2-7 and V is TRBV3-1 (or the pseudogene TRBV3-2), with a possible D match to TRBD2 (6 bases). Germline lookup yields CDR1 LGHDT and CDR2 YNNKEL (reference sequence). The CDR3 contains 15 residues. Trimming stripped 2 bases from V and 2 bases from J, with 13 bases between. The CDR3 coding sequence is TGTGCCAGCAGCCAATACCGGGACTCTACCTACGAGCAGTACTTC. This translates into CASSQYRDSTYEQYF.

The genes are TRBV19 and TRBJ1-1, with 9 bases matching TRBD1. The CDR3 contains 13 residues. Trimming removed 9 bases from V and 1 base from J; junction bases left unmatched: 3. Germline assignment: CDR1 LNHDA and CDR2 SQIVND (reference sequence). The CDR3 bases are TGTGCCAGCTCGGACAGGGGGAACACTGAAGCTTTCTTT. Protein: CASSDRGNTEAFF.

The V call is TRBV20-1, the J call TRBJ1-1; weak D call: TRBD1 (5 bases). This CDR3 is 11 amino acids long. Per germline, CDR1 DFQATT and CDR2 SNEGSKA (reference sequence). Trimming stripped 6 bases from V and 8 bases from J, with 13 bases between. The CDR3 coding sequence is TGCAGTGCAAGGGGCAATGAAGAAGCTTTCTTT. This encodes CSARGNEEAFF.

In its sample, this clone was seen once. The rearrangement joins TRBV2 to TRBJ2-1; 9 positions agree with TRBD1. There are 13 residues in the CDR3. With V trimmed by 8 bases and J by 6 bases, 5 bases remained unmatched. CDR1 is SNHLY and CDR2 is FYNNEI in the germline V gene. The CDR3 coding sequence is TGTGCCAGCGGGGGACAGGGTGGCAATGAGCAGTTCTTC. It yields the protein CASGGQGGNEQFF.

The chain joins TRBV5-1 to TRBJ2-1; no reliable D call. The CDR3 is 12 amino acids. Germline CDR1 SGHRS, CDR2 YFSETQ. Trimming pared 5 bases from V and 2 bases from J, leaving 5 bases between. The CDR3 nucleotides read TGCGCCAGCAGTCGGGCCTACAATGAGCAGTTCTTC. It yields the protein CASSRAYNEQFF.

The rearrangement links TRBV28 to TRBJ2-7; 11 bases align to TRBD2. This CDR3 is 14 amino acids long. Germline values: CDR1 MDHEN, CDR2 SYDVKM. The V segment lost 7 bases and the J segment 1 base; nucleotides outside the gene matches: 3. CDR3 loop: CASTRLAGSYEQYF. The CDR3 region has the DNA TGTGCCAGCACCCGACTAGCGGGATCCTACGAGCAGTACTTC.

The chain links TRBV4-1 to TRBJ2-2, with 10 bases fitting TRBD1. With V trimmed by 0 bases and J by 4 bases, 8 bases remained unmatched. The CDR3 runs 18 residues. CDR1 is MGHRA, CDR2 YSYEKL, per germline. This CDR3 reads CASSQERQGAIVTGELFF. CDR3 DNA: TGCGCCAGCAGCCAAGAGAGACAGGGGGCTATCGTCACCGGGGAGCTGTTTTTT.

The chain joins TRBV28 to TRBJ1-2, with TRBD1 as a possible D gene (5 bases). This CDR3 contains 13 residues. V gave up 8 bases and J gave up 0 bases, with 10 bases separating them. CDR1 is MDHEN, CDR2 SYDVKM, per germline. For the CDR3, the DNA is TGTGCCAGCTTCGCGGGGGCTAACTATGGCTACACCTTC. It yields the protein CASFAGANYGYTF.

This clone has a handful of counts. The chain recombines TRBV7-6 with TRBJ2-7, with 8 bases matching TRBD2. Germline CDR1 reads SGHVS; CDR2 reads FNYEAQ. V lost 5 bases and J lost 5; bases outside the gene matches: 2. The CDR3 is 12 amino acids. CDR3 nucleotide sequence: TGTGCCAGCAGCCCGGGGGGGCACGAGCAGTACTTC. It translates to CASSPGGHEQYF. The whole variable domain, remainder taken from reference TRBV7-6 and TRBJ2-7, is GAGVSQSPRYKVTKRGQDVALRCDPISGHVSLYWYRQALGQGPEFLTYFNYEAQQDKSGLPNDRFSAERPEGSISTLTIQRTEQRDSAMYRCASSPGGHEQYFGPGTRLTVT.

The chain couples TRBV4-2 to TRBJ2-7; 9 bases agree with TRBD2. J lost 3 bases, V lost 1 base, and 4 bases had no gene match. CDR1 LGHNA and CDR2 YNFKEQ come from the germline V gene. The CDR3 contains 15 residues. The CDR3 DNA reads TGTGCCAGCAGCCAAGGTTCGCGGGGGGGCTACGAGCAGTACTTC. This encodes CASSQGSRGGYEQYF.

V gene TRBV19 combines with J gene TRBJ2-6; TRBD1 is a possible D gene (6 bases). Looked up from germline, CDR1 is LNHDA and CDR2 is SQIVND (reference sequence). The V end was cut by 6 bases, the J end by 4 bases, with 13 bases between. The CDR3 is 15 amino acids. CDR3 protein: CASSGQLSGANVLTF. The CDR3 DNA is TGTGCCAGTAGCGGACAGCTCTCCGGGGCCAACGTCCTGACTTTC.

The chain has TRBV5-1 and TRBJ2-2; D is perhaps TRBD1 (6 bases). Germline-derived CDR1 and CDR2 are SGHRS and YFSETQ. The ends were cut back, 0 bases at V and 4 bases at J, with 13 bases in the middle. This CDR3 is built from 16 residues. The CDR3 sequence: CASSLVAGDPTGELFF. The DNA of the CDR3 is TGCGCCAGCAGCTTGGTAGCAGGGGACCCCACCGGGGAGCTGTTTTTT. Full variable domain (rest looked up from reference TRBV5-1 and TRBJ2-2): KAGVTQTPRYLIKTRGQQVTLSCSPISGHRSVSWYQQTPGQGLQFLFEYFSETQRNKGNFPGRFSGRQFSNSRSEMNVSTLELGDSALYLCASSLVAGDPTGELFFGEGSRLTVL.

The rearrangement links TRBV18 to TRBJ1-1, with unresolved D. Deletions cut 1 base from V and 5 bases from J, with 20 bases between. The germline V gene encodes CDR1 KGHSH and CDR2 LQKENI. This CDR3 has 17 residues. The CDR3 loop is CASSPLNARQSGTEAFF. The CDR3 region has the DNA TGTGCCAGCTCACCACTAAATGCCAGGCAGAGTGGAACTGAAGCTTTCTTT.

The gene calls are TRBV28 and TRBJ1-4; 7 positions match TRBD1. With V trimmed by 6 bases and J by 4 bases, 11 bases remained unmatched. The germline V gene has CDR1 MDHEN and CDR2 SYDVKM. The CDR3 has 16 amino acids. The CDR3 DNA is TGTGCCAGCAGCCCCCCCGGGACAGCCTATAATGAAAAACTGTTTTTT. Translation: CASSPPGTAYNEKLFF.

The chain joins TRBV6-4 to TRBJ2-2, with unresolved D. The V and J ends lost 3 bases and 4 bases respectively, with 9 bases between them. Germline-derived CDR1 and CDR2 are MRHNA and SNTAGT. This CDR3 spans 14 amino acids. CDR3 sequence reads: CASSETEFTGELFF. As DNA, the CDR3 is TGTGCCAGCAGTGAAACAGAGTTCACCGGGGAGCTGTTTTTT.

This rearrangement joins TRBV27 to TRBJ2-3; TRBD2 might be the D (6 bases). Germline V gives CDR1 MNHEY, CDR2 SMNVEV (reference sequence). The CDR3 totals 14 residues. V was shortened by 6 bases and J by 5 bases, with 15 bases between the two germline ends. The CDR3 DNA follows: TGTGCCAGCAGGGGGACGGGGAGGAAAGATACGCAGTATTTT. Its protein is CASRGTGRKDTQYF.

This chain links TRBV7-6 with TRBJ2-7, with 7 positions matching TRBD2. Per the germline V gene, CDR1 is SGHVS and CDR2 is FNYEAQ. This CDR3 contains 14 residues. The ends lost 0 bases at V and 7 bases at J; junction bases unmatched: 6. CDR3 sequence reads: CASSLAAGGREQYF. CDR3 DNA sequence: TGTGCCAGCAGCTTAGCAGCGGGCGGGAGAGAGCAGTACTTC.

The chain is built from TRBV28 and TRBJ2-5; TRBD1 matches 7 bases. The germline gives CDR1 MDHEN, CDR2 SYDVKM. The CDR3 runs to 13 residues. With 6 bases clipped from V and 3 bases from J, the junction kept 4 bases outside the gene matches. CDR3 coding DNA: TGTGCCAGCAGGTGGGACAGAAAAGAGACCCAGTACTTC. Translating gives CASRWDRKETQYF.

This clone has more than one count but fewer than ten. In DNA, the CDR3 is TGTGCCAGCAGGGCGGGCTCCGTGGATGCTTTCTTT. It encodes CASRAGSVDAFF. The J gene is TRBJ1-1, the V gene TRBV2; unclear D gene. The germline CDR1 and CDR2 sequences are SNHLY and FYNNEI. Trimming shortened V by 6 bases and J by 11 bases, and 16 bases separated the two germline ends. The CDR3 extends over 12 amino acids.

As DNA, the CDR3 is TGTGCCAGCAGCTTAAGTGAGAGGTACGAGCAGTACTTC. Its protein is CASSLSERYEQYF. The chain joins TRBV7-9 to TRBJ2-7; no definite D call. Trimming stripped 2 bases from V and 4 bases from J, with 9 bases between. Germline CDR1 SEHNR, CDR2 FQNEAQ (reference sequence). The CDR3 has 13 residues.